This T cell receptor (beta chain) was identified during a study of T cell responses to AZD1222 COVID-19 vaccine. V dropped 4 bases and J dropped 6 bases, with 13 bases sitting between them. The V gene's germline CDR1 is SGDLS and CDR2 YYNGEE. The CDR3 loop spans 13 amino acids. This table comes from immunoSEQ multiplex PCR, and its TCRdb copy is limited to in-frame clones, with some not included. The table lists 120,000 or so clones, about 89% of them singletons. This clone was observed a handful of times. The sequence came from an adult in good health. The V and J genes are TRBV9 and TRBJ1-2; weak D call: TRBD1 (5 bases). The sequences come from peripheral blood, collected on day 0 of AZD1222 vaccination. CDR3 residues: CASSQTRGDGYTF. The CDR3, as DNA: TGTGCCAGCAGCCAGACGAGGGGTGATGGCTACACCTTC.